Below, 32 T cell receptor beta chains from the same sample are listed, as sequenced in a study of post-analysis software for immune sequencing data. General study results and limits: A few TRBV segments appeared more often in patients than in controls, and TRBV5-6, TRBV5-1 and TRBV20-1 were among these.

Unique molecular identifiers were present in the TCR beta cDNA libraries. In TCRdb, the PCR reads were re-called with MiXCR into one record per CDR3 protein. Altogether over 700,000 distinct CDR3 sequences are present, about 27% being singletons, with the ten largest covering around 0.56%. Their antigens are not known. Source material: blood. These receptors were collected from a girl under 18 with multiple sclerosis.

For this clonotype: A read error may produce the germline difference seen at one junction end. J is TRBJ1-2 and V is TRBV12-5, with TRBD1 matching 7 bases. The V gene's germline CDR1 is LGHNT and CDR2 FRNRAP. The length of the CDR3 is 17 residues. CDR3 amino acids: CASGFTGERGANYGYTF. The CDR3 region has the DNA TGTGCTAGCGGTTTCACAGGGGAGAGGGGGGCTAACTATGGCTACACCTTC. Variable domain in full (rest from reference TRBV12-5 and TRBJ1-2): DARVTQTPRHKVTEMGQEVTMRCQPILGHNTVFWYRQTMMQGLELLAYFRNRAPLDDSGMPKDRFSAEMPDATLATLKIQPSEPRDSAVYFCASGFTGERGANYGYTFGSGTRLTVV.

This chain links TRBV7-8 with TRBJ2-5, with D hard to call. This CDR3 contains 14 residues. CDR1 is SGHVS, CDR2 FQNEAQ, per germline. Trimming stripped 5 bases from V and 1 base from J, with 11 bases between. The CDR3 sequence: CASSALRPQETQYF. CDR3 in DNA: TGTGCCAGCAGCGCCCTAAGACCCCAAGAGACCCAGTACTTC.

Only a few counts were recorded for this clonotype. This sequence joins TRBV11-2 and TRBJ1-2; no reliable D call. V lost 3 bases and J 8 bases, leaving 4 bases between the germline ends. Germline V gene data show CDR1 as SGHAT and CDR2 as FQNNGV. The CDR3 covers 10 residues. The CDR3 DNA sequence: TGTGCCAGCAGCTTTCGCGGCTACACCTTC. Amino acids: CASSFRGYTF.

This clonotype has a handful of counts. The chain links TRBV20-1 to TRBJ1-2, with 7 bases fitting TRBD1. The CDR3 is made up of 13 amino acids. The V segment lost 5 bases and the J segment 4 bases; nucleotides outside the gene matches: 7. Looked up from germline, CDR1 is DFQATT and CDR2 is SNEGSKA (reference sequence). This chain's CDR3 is CSAADRVGYGYTF. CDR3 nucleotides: TGCAGTGCTGCCGACAGGGTTGGCTATGGCTACACCTTC.

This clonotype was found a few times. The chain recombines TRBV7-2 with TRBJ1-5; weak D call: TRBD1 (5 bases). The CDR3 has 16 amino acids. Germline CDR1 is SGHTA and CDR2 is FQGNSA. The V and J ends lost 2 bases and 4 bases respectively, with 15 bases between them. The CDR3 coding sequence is TGTGCCAGCAGCTTATCTGGTGACAGACCAAATCAGCCCCAGCATTTT. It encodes CASSLSGDRPNQPQHF.

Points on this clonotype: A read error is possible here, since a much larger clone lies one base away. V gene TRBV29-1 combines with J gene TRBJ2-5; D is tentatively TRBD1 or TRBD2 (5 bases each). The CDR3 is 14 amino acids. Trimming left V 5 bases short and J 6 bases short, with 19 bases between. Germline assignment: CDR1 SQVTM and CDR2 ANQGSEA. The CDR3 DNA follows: TGCAGCGTTCGCCGGGTGGGACGTACTCAGACCCAGTACTTC. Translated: CSVRRVGRTQTQYF.

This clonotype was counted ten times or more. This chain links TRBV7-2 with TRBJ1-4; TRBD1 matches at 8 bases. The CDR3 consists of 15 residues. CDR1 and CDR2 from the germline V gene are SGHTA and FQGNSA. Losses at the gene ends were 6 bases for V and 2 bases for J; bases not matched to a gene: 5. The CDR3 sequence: CASSLAGGTNEKLFF. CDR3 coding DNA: TGTGCCAGCAGTCTGGCAGGGGGCACTAATGAAAAACTGTTTTTT.

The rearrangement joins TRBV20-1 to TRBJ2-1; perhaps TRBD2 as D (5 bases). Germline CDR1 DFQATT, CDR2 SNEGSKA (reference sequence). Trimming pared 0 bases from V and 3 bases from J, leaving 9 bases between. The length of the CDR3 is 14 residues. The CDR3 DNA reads TGCAGTGCTAGAGACCCCGAGGGCTACAATGAGCAGTTCTTC. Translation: CSARDPEGYNEQFF.

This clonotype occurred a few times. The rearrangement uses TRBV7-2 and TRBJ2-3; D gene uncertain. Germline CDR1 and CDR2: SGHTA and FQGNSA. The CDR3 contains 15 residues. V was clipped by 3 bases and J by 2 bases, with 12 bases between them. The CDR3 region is CASSFKRDPTDTQYF. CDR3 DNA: TGTGCCAGCAGCTTCAAAAGGGATCCCACAGATACGCAGTATTTT.

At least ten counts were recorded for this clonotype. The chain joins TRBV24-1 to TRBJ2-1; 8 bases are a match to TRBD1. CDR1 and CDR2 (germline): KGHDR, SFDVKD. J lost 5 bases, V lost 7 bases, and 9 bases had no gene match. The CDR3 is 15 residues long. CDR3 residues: CATRDPGGGHNEQFF. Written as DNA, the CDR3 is TGTGCCACCAGGGACCCAGGGGGCGGCCACAATGAGCAGTTCTTC.

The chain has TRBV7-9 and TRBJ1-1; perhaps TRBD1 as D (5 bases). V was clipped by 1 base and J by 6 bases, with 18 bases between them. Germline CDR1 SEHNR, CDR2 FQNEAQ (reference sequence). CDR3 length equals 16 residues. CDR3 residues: CASSLGASGVGSEAFF. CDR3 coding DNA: TGTGCCAGCAGCTTAGGGGCATCGGGGGTCGGCTCTGAAGCTTTCTTT.

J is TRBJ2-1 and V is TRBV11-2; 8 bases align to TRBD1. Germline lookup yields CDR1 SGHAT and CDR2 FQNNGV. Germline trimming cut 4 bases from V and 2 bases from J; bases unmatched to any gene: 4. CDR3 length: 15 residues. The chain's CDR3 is CASSYQGAAYNEQFF. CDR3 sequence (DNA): TGTGCCAGCAGCTACCAGGGGGCAGCCTACAATGAGCAGTTCTTC. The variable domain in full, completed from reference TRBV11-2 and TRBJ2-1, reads EAGVAQSPRYKIIEKRQSVAFWCNPISGHATLYWYQQILGQGPKLLIQFQNNGVVDDSQLPKDRFSAERLKGVDSTLKIQPAKLEDSAVYLCASSYQGAAYNEQFFGPGTRLTVL.

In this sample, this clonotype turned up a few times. The CDR3 bases are TGCAGTGCTAGTAGGGGGCCCGGCTACACCTTC. Translated, it gives CSASRGPGYTF. The V call is TRBV20-1, the J call TRBJ1-2; 7 nucleotides match TRBD1. Germline lookup yields CDR1 DFQATT and CDR2 SNEGSKA (reference sequence). The CDR3 is made up of 11 amino acids. V was pared by 3 bases and J by 8 bases, with 3 bases of the junction left unmatched.

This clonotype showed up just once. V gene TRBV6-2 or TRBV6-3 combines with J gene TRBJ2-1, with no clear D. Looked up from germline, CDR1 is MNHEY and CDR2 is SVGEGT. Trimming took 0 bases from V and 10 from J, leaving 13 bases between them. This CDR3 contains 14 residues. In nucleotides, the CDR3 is TGTGCCAGCAGTTACTCGATTGGGCAGTCGGAGCAGTTCTTC. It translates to CASSYSIGQSEQFF.

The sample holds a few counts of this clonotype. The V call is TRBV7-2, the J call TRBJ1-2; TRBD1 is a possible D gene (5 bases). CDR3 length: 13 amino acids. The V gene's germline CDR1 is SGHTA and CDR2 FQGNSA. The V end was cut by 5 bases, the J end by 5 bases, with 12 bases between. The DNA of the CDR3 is TGTGCCAGCAGCCCCTTGACAGTATATGGCTACACCTTC. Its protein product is CASSPLTVYGYTF. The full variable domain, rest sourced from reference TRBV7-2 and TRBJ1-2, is GAGVSQSPSNKVTEKGKDVELRCDPISGHTALYWYRQSLGQGLEFLIYFQGNSAPDKSGLPSDRFSAERTGGSVSTLTIQRTQQEDSAVYLCASSPLTVYGYTFGSGTRLTVV.

CDR3 protein: CSANGLAGAPGTDTQYF. The DNA for the CDR3 is TGCAGTGCTAACGGTCTAGCGGGGGCCCCGGGGACAGATACGCAGTATTTT. The chain couples TRBV20-1 to TRBJ2-3, with TRBD2 matching 10 bases. The germline V gene encodes CDR1 DFQATT and CDR2 SNEGSKA (reference sequence). V lost 4 bases, J lost 3 bases, and 13 bases stayed unmatched. The CDR3 totals 17 residues.

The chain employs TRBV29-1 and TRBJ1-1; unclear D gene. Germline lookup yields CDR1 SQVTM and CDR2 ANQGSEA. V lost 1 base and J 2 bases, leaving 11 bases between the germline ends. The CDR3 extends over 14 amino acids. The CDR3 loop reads CSVEGRLTNTEAFF. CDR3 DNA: TGCAGCGTTGAAGGGCGGTTAACAAACACTGAAGCTTTCTTT.

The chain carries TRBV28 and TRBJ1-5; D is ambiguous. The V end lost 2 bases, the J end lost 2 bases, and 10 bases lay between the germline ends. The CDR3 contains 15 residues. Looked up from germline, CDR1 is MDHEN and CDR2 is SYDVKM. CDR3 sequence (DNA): TGTGCCAGCAGTTTAAGTGGATTAGGCAATCAGCCCCAGCATTTT. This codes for CASSLSGLGNQPQHF. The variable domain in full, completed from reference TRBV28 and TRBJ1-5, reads DVKVTQSSRYLVKRTGEKVFLECVQDMDHENMFWYRQDPGLGLRLIYFSYDVKMKEKGDIPEGYSVSREKKERFSLILESASTNQTSMYLCASSLSGLGNQPQHFGDGTRLSIL.

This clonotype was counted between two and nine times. CDR3 DNA sequence: TGTGCCACCAGTGCCGGGGAAGGGCGGGAGGGCCGAGATACGCAGTATTTT. Amino acids: CATSAGEGREGRDTQYF. The rearrangement joins TRBV24-1 to TRBJ2-3; 9 bases match TRBD2. V dropped 5 bases and J dropped 5; count of bases not matched to a gene: 13. This CDR3 is built from 17 residues. Germline loops: CDR1 KGHDR, CDR2 SFDVKD.

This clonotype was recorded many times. The CDR3 nucleotides are TGCGCCAGCAGCCAAGGAGGTTGGCGGGAGACCCAGTACTTC. It translates to CASSQGGWRETQYF. V usage is TRBV4-1 and J usage is TRBJ2-5; D gene uncertain. CDR3 length: 14 residues. CDR1 MGHRA and CDR2 YSYEKL come from the germline V gene. Trimming cost V 1 base and J 5 bases, with 11 bases left between them.

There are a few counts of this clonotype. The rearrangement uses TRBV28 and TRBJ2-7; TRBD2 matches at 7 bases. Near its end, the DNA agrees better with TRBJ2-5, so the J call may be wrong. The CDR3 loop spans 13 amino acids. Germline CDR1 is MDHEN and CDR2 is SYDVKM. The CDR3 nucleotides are TGTGCCAGCAGTTCGACTAGCTGGGAGACCCAGTACTTC. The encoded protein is CASSSTSWETQYF.

CDR3 DNA sequence: TGTGCCGGGCGTACGGACGGACTCTCCTACGAGCAGTACTTC. This encodes CAGRTDGLSYEQYF. The chain carries TRBV2 and TRBJ2-7; the D gene is possibly TRBD2 (5 bases). Trimming removed 11 bases at V and 0 bases at J, with 17 bases between. The CDR3 is 14 residues long. Germline loops: CDR1 SNHLY, CDR2 FYNNEI.

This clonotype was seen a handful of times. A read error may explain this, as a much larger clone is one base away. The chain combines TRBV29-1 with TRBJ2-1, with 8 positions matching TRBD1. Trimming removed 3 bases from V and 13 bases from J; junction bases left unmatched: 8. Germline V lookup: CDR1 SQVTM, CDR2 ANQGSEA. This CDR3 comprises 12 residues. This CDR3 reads CSVDRGQETQFF. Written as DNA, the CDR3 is TGCAGCGTTGACAGGGGGCAAGAGACCCAGTTCTTC.

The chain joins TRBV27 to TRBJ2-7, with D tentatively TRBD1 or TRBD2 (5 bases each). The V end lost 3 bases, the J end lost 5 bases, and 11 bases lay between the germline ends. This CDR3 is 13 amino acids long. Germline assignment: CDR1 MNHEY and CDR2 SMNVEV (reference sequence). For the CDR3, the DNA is TGTGCCAGCAGTTTGGGGGAGTGGAACGAGCAGTACTTC. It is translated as CASSLGEWNEQYF.

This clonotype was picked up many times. CDR3 sequence (DNA): TGCAGCGTGAACCGGGACAGAAACTATGGCTACACCTTC. The encoded protein is CSVNRDRNYGYTF. The rearrangement uses TRBV29-1 and TRBJ1-2, with TRBD1 matching over 7 bases. With 6 bases clipped from V and 2 bases from J, the junction kept 6 bases outside the gene matches. Germline loops: CDR1 SQVTM, CDR2 ANQGSEA. The CDR3 sequence is 13 residues long.

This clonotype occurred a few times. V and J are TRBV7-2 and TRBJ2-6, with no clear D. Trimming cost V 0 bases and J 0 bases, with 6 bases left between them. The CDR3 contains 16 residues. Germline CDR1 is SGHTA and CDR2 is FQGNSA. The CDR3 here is CASSLAWGSGANVLTF. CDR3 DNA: TGTGCCAGCAGCTTAGCTTGGGGCTCTGGGGCCAACGTCCTGACTTTC.

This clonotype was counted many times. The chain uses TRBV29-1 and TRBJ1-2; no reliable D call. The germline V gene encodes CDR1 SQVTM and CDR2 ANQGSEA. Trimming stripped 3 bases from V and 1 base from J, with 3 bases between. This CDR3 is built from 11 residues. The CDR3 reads CSVDSNYGYTF. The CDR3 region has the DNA TGCAGCGTTGACAGTAACTATGGCTACACCTTC.

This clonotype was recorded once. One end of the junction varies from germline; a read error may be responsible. The CDR3 is CVSSAATGNQPQHF. In DNA form, the CDR3 reads TGTGTCAGCAGTGCAGCGACGGGTAATCAGCCCCAGCATTTT. The chain links TRBV12-3 or TRBV12-4 to TRBJ1-5; unclear D gene. The CDR3 spans 14 residues.

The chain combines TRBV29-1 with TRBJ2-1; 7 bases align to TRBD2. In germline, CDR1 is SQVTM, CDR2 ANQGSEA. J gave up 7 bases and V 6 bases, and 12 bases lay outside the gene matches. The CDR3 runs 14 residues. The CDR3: CSVGRGGSGNEQFF. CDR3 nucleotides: TGCAGCGTGGGACGGGGCGGGAGTGGTAATGAGCAGTTCTTC.

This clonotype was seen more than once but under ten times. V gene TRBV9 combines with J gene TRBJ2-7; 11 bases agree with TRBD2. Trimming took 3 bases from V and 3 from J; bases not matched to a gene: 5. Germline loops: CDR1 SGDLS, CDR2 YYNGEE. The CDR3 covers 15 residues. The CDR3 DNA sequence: TGTGCCAGCAGCGCCTCGGGACTAGCGGACTACGAGCAGTACTTC. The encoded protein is CASSASGLADYEQYF.

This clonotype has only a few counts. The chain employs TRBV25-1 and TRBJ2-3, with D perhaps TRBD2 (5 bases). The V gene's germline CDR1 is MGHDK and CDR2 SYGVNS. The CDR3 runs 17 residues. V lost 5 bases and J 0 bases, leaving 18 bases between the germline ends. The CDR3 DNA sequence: TGTGCCAGCAGTCCCCATCTTGGGAGCGCTAGCACAGATACGCAGTATTTT. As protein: CASSPHLGSASTDTQYF.

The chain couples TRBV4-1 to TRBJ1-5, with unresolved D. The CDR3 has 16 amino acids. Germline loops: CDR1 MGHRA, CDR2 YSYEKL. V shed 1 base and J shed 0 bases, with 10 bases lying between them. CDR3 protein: CASSQVVSYSNQPQHF. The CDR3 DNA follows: TGCGCCAGCAGCCAAGTGGTCAGTTATAGCAATCAGCCCCAGCATTTT.